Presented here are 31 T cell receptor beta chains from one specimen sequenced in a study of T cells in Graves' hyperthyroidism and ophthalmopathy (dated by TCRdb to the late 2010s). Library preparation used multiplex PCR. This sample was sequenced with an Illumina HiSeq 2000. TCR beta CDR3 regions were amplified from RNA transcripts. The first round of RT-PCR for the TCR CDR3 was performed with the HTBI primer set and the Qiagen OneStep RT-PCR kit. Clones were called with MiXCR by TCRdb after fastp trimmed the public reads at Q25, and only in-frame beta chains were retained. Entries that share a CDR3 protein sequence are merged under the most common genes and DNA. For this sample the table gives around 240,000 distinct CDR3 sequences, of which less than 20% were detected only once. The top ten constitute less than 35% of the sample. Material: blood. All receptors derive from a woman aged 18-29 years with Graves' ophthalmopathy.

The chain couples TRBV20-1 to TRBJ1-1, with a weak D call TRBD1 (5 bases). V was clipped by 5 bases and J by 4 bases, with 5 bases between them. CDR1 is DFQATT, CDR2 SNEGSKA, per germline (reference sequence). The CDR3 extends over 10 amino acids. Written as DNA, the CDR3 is TGCAGTGCTGGGGGCACTGAAGCTTTCTTT. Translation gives CSAGGTEAFF.

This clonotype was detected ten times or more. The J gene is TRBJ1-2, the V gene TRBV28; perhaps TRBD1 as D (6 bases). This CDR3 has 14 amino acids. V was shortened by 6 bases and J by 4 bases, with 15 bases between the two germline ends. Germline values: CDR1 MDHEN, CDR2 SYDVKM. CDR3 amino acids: CASRRDRGRYGYTF. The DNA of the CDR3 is TGTGCCAGCAGAAGGGATCGGGGGCGCTATGGCTACACCTTC.

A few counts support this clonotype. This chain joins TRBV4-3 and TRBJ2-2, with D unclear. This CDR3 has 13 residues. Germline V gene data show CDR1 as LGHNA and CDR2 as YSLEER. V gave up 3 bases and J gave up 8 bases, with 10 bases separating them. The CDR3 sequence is CASSQSWVGELFF. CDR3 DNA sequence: TGCGCCAGCAGCCAGTCTTGGGTGGGGGAGCTGTTTTTT.

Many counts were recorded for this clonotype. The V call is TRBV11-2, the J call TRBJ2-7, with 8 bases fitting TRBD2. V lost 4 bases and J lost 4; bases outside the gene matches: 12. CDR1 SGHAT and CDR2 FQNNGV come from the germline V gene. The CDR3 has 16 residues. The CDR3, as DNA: TGTGCCAGCAGCTCCACGGGTGATAGCGGGATTTACGAGCAGTACTTC. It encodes CASSSTGDSGIYEQYF.

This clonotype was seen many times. CDR3 protein: CASSIEAGSDTEAFF. In DNA, the CDR3 is TGTGCCAGTAGTATAGAAGCAGGTTCCGACACTGAAGCTTTCTTT. V and J are TRBV19 and TRBJ1-1; D gene unclear. This CDR3 has 15 amino acids. The germline CDR1 and CDR2 sequences are LNHDA and SQIVND (reference sequence). V shed 0 bases and J shed 3 bases, with 11 bases lying between them.

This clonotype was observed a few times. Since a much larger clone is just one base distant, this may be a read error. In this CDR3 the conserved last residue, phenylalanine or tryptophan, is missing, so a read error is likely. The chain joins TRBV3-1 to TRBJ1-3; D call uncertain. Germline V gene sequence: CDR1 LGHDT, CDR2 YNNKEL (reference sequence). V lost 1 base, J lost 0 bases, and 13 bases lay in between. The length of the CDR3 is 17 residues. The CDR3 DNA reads TGTGCCAGCAGCCAAGTACTACTGGCAAGCTCTGGAAACACCATATATTCT. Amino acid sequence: CASSQVLLASSGNTIYS.

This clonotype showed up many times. Here the CDR3 reads CASSFGTTLNTEAFF. Here the CDR3 DNA reads TGTGCCAGCAGCTTCGGGACTACGTTGAACACTGAAGCTTTCTTT. The V call is TRBV7-9, the J call TRBJ1-1, with a weak D call TRBD1 (5 bases). V gave up 3 bases and J gave up 0 bases, with 11 bases separating them. Looked up from germline, CDR1 is SEHNR and CDR2 is FQNEAQ (reference sequence). CDR3 length: 15 amino acids.

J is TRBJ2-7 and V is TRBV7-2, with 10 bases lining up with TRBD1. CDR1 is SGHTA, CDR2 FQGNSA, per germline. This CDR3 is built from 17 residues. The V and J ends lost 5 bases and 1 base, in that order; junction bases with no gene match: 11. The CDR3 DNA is TGTGCCAGCAGCGCCCTTCCCGGGACAGGGGATTCCTACGAGCAGTACTTC. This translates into CASSALPGTGDSYEQYF.

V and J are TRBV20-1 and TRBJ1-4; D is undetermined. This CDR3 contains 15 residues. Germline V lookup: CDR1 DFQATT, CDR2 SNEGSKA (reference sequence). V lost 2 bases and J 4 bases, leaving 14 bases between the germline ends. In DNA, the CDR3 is TGCAGTGCTAGACTGGTCCGGGCCGGTAATGAAAAACTGTTTTTT. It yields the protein CSARLVRAGNEKLFF.

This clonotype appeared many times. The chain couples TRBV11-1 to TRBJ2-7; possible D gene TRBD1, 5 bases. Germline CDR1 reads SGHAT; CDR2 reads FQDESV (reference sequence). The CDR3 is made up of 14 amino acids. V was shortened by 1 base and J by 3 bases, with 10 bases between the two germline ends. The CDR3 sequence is CASSLEVGDYEQYF. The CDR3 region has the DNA TGTGCCAGCAGCTTAGAGGTAGGGGACTACGAGCAGTACTTC.

The CDR3 coding sequence is TGCGCCAGCAGCCATTCGAAGTCGTGGGAGCGGGACAATGAGCAGTTCTTC. Translating gives CASSHSKSWERDNEQFF. The chain carries TRBV4-1 and TRBJ2-1, with D maybe TRBD2 (6 bases). The length of the CDR3 is 17 residues. Trimming took 3 bases from V and 5 from J, leaving 20 bases between them. The germline V gene encodes CDR1 MGHRA and CDR2 YSYEKL.

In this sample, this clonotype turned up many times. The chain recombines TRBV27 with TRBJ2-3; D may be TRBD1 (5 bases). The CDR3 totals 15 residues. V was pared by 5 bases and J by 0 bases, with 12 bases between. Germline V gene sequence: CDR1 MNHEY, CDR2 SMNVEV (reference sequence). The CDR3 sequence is CASSPWGHSTDTQYF. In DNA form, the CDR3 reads TGTGCCAGCAGTCCCTGGGGCCATAGCACAGATACGCAGTATTTT.

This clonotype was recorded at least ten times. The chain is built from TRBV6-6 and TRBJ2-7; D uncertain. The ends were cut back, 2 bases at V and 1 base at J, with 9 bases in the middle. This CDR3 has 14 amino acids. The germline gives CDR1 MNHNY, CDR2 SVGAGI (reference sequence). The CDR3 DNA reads TGTGCCAGCAGTTACAACGGTCAGTCCTACGAGCAGTACTTC. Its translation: CASSYNGQSYEQYF.

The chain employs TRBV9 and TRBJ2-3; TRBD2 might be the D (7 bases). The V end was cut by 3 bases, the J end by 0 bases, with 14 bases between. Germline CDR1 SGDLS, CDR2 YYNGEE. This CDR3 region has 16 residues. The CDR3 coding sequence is TGTGCCAGCAGCGAAAATGGCGGGGGCAGCACAGATACGCAGTATTTT. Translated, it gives CASSENGGGSTDTQYF.

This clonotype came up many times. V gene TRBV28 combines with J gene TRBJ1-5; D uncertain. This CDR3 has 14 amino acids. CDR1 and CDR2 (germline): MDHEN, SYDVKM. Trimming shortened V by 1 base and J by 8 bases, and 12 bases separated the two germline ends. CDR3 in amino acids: CASSLLGTFKPQHF. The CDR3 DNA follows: TGTGCCAGCAGTTTATTAGGCACCTTTAAGCCCCAGCATTTT.

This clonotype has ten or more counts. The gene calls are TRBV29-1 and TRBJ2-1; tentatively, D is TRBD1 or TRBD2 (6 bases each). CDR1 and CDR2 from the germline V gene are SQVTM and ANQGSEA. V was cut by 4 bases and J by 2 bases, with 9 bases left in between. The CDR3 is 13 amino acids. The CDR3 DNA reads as TGCAGCGTTGTCGGGGGCACCTACAATGAGCAGTTCTTC. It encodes CSVVGGTYNEQFF.

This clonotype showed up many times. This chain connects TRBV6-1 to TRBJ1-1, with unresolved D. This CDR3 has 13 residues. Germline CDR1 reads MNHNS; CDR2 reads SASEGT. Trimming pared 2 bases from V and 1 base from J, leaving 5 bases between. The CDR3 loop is CASSERGNTEAFF. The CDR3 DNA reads TGTGCCAGCAGTGAACGGGGGAACACTGAAGCTTTCTTT.

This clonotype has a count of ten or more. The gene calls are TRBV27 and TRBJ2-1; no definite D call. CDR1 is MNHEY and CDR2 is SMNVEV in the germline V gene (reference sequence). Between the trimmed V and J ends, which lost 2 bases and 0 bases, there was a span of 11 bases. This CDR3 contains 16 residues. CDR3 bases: TGTGCCAGCAGTTTAAACGGGTATAGCTCCTACAATGAGCAGTTCTTC. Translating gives CASSLNGYSSYNEQFF.

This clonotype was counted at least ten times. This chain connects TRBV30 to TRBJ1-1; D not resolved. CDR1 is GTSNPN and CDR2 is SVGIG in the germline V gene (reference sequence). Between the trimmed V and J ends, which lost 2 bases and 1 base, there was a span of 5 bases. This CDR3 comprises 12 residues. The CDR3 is CAWSPGNTEAFF. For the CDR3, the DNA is TGTGCCTGGAGTCCCGGGAACACTGAAGCTTTCTTT.

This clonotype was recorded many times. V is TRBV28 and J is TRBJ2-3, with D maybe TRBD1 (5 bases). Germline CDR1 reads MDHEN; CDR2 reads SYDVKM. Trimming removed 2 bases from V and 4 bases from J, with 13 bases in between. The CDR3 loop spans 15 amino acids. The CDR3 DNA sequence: TGTGCCAGCAGTTTACCCTCTACAGGTTCAGATACGCAGTATTTT. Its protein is CASSLPSTGSDTQYF. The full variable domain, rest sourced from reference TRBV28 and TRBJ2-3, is DVKVTQSSRYLVKRTGEKVFLECVQDMDHENMFWYRQDPGLGLRLIYFSYDVKMKEKGDIPEGYSVSREKKERFSLILESASTNQTSMYLCASSLPSTGSDTQYFGPGTRLTVL.

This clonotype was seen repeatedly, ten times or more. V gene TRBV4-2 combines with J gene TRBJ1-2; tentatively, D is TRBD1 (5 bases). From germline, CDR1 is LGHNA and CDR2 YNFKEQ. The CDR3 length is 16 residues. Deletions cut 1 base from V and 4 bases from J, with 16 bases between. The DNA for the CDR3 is TGTGCCAGCAGCCAAGGGGCCCAGGGAATGGTCTATGGCTACACCTTC. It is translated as CASSQGAQGMVYGYTF.

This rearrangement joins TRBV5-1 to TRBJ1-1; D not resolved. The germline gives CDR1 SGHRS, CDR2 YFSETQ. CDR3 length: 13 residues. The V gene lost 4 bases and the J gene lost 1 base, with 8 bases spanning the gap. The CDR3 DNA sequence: TGCGCCAGCAGCACAGACAAGAACACTGAAGCTTTCTTT. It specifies CASSTDKNTEAFF.

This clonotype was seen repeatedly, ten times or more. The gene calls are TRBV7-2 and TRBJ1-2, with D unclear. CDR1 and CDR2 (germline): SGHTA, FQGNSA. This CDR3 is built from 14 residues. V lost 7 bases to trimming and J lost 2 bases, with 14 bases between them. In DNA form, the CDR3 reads TGTGCCAGCACCAAAAACCCCCAAAACTATGGCTACACCTTC. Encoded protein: CASTKNPQNYGYTF.

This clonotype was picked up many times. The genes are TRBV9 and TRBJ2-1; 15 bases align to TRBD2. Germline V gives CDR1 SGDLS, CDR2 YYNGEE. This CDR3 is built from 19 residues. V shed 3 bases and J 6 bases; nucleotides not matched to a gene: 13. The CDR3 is CASSAKTGLAGGPRNEQFF. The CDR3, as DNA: TGTGCCAGCAGCGCAAAAACTGGACTAGCGGGGGGGCCCCGCAATGAGCAGTTCTTC.

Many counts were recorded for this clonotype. CDR3 in DNA: TGTGCCAGCAGTCAGGGACAGAGGGGCTACACCTTC. Translated: CASSQGQRGYTF. The rearrangement links TRBV6-1 to TRBJ1-2, with TRBD1 identical over 7 bases. V lost 5 bases to trimming and J lost 8 bases; unmatched junction nucleotides: 5. The length of the CDR3 is 12 residues. Looked up from germline, CDR1 is MNHNS and CDR2 is SASEGT.

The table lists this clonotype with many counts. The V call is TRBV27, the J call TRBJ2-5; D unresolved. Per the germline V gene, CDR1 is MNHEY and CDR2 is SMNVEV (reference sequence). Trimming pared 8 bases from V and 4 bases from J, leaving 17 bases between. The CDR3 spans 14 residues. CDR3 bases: TGTGCCAGCCCCACTGCGGATTTGGCAGAGACCCAGTACTTC. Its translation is CASPTADLAETQYF.

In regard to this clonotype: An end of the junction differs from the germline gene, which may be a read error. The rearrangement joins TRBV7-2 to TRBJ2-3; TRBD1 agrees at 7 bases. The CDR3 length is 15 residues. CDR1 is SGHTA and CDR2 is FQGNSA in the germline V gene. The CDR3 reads CASSRGQRRTDTQYF. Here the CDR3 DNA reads TGTGCCAGCAGCCGGGGACAGCGTCGCACAGATACACAGTATTTT. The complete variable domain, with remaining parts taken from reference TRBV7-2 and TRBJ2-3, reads GAGVSQSPSNKVTEKGKDVELRCDPISGHTALYWYRQSLGQGLEFLIYFQGNSAPDKSGLPSDRFSAERTGGSVSTLTIQRTQQEDSAVYLCASSRGQRRTDTQYFGPGTRLTVL.

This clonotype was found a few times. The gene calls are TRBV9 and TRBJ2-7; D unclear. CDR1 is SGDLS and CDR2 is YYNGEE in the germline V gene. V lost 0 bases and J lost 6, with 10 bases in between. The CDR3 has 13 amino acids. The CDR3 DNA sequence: TGTGCCAGCAGCGTAGAAATGGTCACCGAGCAGTACTTC. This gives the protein CASSVEMVTEQYF.

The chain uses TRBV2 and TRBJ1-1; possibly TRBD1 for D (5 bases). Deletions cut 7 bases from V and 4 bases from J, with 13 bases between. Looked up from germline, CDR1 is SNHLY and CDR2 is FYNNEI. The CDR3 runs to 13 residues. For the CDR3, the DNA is TGTGCCAGCATAATGGGGCCTGGCACTGAAGCTTTCTTT. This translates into CASIMGPGTEAFF. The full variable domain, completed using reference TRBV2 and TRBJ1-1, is EPEVTQTPSHQVTQMGQEVILRCVPISNHLYFYWYRQILGQKVEFLVSFYNNEISEKSEIFDDQFSVERPDGSNFTLKIRSTKLEDSAMYFCASIMGPGTEAFFGQGTRLTVV.

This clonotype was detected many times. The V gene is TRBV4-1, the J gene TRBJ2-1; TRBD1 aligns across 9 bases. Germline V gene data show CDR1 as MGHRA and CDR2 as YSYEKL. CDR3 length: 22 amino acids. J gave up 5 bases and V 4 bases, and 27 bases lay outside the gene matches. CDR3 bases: TGCGCCAGCAGCCGAATACCGGGACAGGGTATTATAGGCCCCAAGGGCCACAATGAGCAGTTCTTC. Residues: CASSRIPGQGIIGPKGHNEQFF.

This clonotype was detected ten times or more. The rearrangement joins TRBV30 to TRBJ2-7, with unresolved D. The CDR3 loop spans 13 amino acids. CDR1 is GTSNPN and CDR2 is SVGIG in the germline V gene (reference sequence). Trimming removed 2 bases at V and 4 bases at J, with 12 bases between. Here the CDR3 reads CAWSRTPRYEQYF. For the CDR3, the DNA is TGTGCCTGGAGTCGTACCCCCCGGTACGAGCAGTACTTC. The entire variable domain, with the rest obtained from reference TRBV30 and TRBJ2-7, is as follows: SQTIHQWPATLVQPVGSPLSLECTVEGTSNPNLYWYRQAAGRGLQLLFYSVGIGQISSEVPQNLSASRPQDRQFILSSKKLLLSDSGFYLCAWSRTPRYEQYFGPGTRLTVT.